This T cell receptor (beta chain) was retrieved from a study of cytomegalovirus exposure and HLA in healthy donors. Study-wide points: The study flagged some 170 TCR beta chains as cytomegalovirus-associated. With high specificity and sensitivity, the classifier reportedly diagnosed cytomegalovirus status.

The donors were members of the validation cohort, which comprised 90 to 150 subjects and was separate from the first cohort of 666 subjects. Notes on this clone: The antigen is not known.

TCRdb's table, derived via immunoSEQ multiplex PCR, lists solely in-frame clones and lacks some. Among roughly 60,000 clones, around 92% were seen once, and the ten largest hold about 1.2%. Germline-derived CDR1 and CDR2 are MDHEN and SYDVKM. V was clipped by 6 bases and J by 1 base; unmatched bases: 18. The CDR3 loop spans 19 amino acids. Sequencing was carried out using PBMCs. The sequence derives from a young woman in good health and CMV-seronegative. This chain links TRBV28 with TRBJ1-1; TRBD1 agrees at 9 bases. The DNA of the CDR3 is TGTGCCAGCAGGGTACCGGGACAGGGATATCGCGGGGGGAACACTGAAGCTTTCTTT. Its protein is CASRVPGQGYRGGNTEAFF.